Shown below are 26 T cell receptor beta chains from a single sample sequenced in a study of blood T cell repertoires in COVID-19. Only in-frame clones appear in the TCRdb table, and some are missing; sequencing was by immunoSEQ multiplex PCR. The sample includes about 240,000 clones, 70% to 85% of them seen just once. The material sequenced was peripheral blood. The receptors stem from an elderly woman with acute or convalescent COVID-19.

This clone was found a few times. The chain combines TRBV28 with TRBJ1-2, with D possibly matching TRBD1 (6 bases). Per the germline V gene, CDR1 is MDHEN and CDR2 is SYDVKM. The V gene lost 4 bases and the J gene lost 4 bases, with 10 bases spanning the gap. This CDR3 region has 13 residues. CDR3 loop: CASSYTGIYGYTF. As DNA, the CDR3 is TGTGCCAGCAGTTATACAGGGATCTATGGCTACACCTTC.

The genes are TRBV2 and TRBJ1-1; weak D call: TRBD1 (6 bases). V lost 3 bases, J lost 0 bases, and 8 bases lay in between. From germline, CDR1 is SNHLY and CDR2 FYNNEI. The CDR3 contains 14 residues. The chain's CDR3 is CASSDRGLNTEAFF. CDR3 nucleotides: TGTGCCAGCAGTGACAGGGGACTGAACACTGAAGCTTTCTTT.

V is TRBV3-1 (or the pseudogene TRBV3-2) and J is TRBJ2-2; D unresolved. Per germline, CDR1 LGHDT and CDR2 YNNKEL (reference sequence). CDR3 size: 13 residues. With 4 bases removed from V and 5 bases from J, the gap between germline ends came to 8 bases. The CDR3 DNA sequence: TGTGCCAGCAGCCCAGTGTTTACCGGGGAGCTGTTTTTT. Protein: CASSPVFTGELFF.

The chain recombines TRBV7-9 with TRBJ2-6; no definite D call. CDR1 is SEHNR and CDR2 is FQNEAQ in the germline V gene (reference sequence). This CDR3 has 14 residues. V was shortened by 8 bases and J by 1 base, with 9 bases between the two germline ends. The chain's CDR3 is CASARTSGANVLTF. CDR3 coding DNA: TGTGCCAGCGCAAGAACATCTGGGGCCAACGTCCTGACTTTC.

The gene calls are TRBV12-5 and TRBJ1-2; 8 bases match TRBD1. The V and J ends lost 5 bases and 4 bases, in that order; junction bases with no gene match: 6. Germline values: CDR1 LGHNT, CDR2 FRNRAP. CDR3 length equals 14 residues. This CDR3 reads CASGPAGGGYGYTF. CDR3 coding DNA: TGTGCTAGTGGTCCCGCAGGGGGCGGCTATGGCTACACCTTC.

This chain uses TRBV5-4 with TRBJ2-5; 7 positions agree with TRBD2. The trim removed 0 bases at V and 1 base at J, leaving 3 bases unmatched. The CDR3 is 15 residues long. CDR1 is SGHNT, CDR2 YYREEE, per germline (reference sequence). DNA for the CDR3: TGTGCCAGCAGCTTGGGGTGGGGGGGCCAAGAGACCCAGTACTTC. It translates to CASSLGWGGQETQYF.

V and J are TRBV28 and TRBJ1-5; 8 bases map to TRBD1. The trim removed 2 bases at V and 5 bases at J, leaving 5 bases unmatched. Germline V CDR1 and CDR2: MDHEN, SYDVKM. There are 15 residues in the CDR3. The CDR3 sequence is CASSLVRGPHQPQHF. The CDR3 region has the DNA TGTGCCAGCAGTTTAGTCAGGGGGCCCCATCAGCCCCAGCATTTT.

The J gene is TRBJ2-5, the V gene TRBV28; a weak D match, TRBD1 (6 bases). V lost 10 bases and J lost 5, with 20 bases in between. The CDR3 length is 14 residues. Germline CDR1 is MDHEN and CDR2 is SYDVKM. CDR3 loop: CATIGDNYAETQYF. CDR3 DNA: TGTGCCACCATAGGGGACAACTACGCGGAGACCCAGTACTTC.

The V gene is TRBV28, the J gene TRBJ2-7, with D tentatively TRBD1 (7 bases). The CDR3 is 14 amino acids. Trimming shortened V by 6 bases and J by 4 bases, and 16 bases separated the two germline ends. CDR1 and CDR2 from the germline V gene are MDHEN and SYDVKM. CDR3 in amino acids: CASRPQGGSYEQYF. The CDR3 DNA follows: TGTGCCAGCAGACCCCAGGGGGGCTCTTACGAGCAGTACTTC.

The chain has TRBV15 and TRBJ2-5; perhaps TRBD1 as D (6 bases). V gave up 3 bases and J gave up 4 bases, with 18 bases separating them. Germline V gene data show CDR1 as LNHNV and CDR2 as YYDKDF (reference sequence). CDR3 length equals 16 residues. The CDR3 is CATSRGSGQTRETQYF. Here the CDR3 DNA reads TGTGCCACCAGCAGGGGTTCGGGACAAACAAGAGAGACCCAGTACTTC.

The genes are TRBV18 and TRBJ1-2; 9 bases are a match to TRBD1. V gave up 4 bases and J gave up 10 bases; unmatched junction bases: 13. Germline V gene sequence: CDR1 KGHSH, CDR2 LQKENI. There are 15 residues in the CDR3. In DNA form, the CDR3 reads TGTGCCAGCTCACGGGACAGGGTCGTGCTACAGGACTACACCTTC. This translates into CASSRDRVVLQDYTF.

This rearrangement joins TRBV19 to TRBJ1-5; TRBD1 might be the D (5 bases). The CDR3 has 19 residues. The germline V and J ends were trimmed by 3 bases and 2 bases, with 23 bases remaining between them. Looked up from germline, CDR1 is LNHDA and CDR2 is SQIVND (reference sequence). The CDR3 bases are TGTGCCAGTAGTATCTTAAGTTCCCTAGGGGTTGAGGGCAATCAGCCCCAGCATTTT. This sequence encodes CASSILSSLGVEGNQPQHF.

The chain carries TRBV2 and TRBJ1-6; TRBD1 aligns across 7 bases. With V trimmed by 1 base and J by 7 bases, 10 bases remained unmatched. The CDR3 is 17 residues long. Germline loops: CDR1 SNHLY, CDR2 FYNNEI. CDR3 in amino acids: CASSEEGAGALNSPLHF. The DNA for the CDR3 is TGTGCCAGCAGTGAAGAGGGGGCAGGGGCCTTGAATTCACCCCTCCACTTT. The whole variable domain, filled in from reference TRBV2 and TRBJ1-6, reads EPEVTQTPSHQVTQMGQEVILRCVPISNHLYFYWYRQILGQKVEFLVSFYNNEISEKSEIFDDQFSVERPDGSNFTLKIRSTKLEDSAMYFCASSEEGAGALNSPLHFGNGTRLTVT.

The rearrangement joins TRBV7-2 to TRBJ2-1; the match to TRBD1 covers 10 bases. Germline V gene sequence: CDR1 SGHTA, CDR2 FQGNSA. V was clipped by 0 bases and J by 10 bases; unmatched bases: 6. CDR3 length equals 15 residues. CDR3: CASSLARQGAGEQFF. Written as DNA, the CDR3 is TGTGCCAGCAGCTTAGCCCGACAGGGGGCTGGGGAGCAGTTCTTC.

The chain joins TRBV19 to TRBJ1-4; D not certain. V lost 6 bases and J lost 6, with 11 bases in between. The CDR3 is 13 amino acids. Per the germline V gene, CDR1 is LNHDA and CDR2 is SQIVND (reference sequence). Here the CDR3 DNA reads TGTGCCAGTAGGAAGCGTCTGGATGAAAAACTGTTTTTT. This sequence encodes CASRKRLDEKLFF.

The V call is TRBV9, the J call TRBJ2-1; D remains unclear. Germline CDR1 reads SGDLS; CDR2 reads YYNGEE. The CDR3 consists of 14 residues. V was cut by 3 bases and J by 3 bases, with 10 bases left in between. The CDR3 protein is CASSAIPSYNEQFF. DNA of the CDR3: TGTGCCAGCAGCGCGATACCTAGCTACAATGAGCAGTTCTTC.

The CDR3 DNA follows: TGTGCCAGCAGTCTCTCCCTCTCCCTAGCCAAAAACATTCAGTACTTC. Translation gives CASSLSLSLAKNIQYF. This chain joins TRBV2 and TRBJ2-4; D gene ambiguous. This CDR3 is 16 amino acids long. V lost 5 bases to trimming and J lost 0 bases, with 14 bases between them. Germline V CDR1 and CDR2: SNHLY, FYNNEI. The full variable domain, completed using reference TRBV2 and TRBJ2-4, is EPEVTQTPSHQVTQMGQEVILRCVPISNHLYFYWYRQILGQKVEFLVSFYNNEISEKSEIFDDQFSVERPDGSNFTLKIRSTKLEDSAMYFCASSLSLSLAKNIQYFGAGTRLSVL.

CDR3 sequence (DNA): TGTGCCAGCAGCAAATTAGCGGGGGAGCCCCAGGGGACGCAGTATTTT. Encoded protein: CASSKLAGEPQGTQYF. The V gene is TRBV3-1 (or the pseudogene TRBV3-2), the J gene TRBJ2-3; 9 nucleotides line up with TRBD2. CDR3 length: 16 amino acids. Germline values: CDR1 LGHDT, CDR2 YNNKEL (reference sequence). J gave up 9 bases and V 5 bases, and 15 bases lay outside the gene matches.

The rearrangement uses TRBV27 and TRBJ1-1; tentatively, D is TRBD1 (6 bases). There are 16 residues in the CDR3. CDR1 MNHEY and CDR2 SMNVEV come from the germline V gene (reference sequence). Between the trimmed V and J ends, which lost 6 bases and 3 bases, there was a span of 20 bases. CDR3 in amino acids: CASRALGDIAHTEAFF. DNA for the CDR3: TGTGCCAGCAGAGCACTGGGGGACATAGCGCACACTGAAGCTTTCTTT.

The genes are TRBV21-1 and TRBJ2-2; the table calls TRBD2, which could not be checked here. TRBV21-1 represents a pseudogene. There are 15 residues in the CDR3. This CDR3 is CASTRTSGGAGELFF. CDR3 bases: TGTGCCAGCACCCGGACTAGCGGGGGGGCCGGGGAGCTGTTTTTT.

This clone was counted a few times. This chain uses TRBV2 with TRBJ1-4; a weak D match, TRBD1 (6 bases). The CDR3 is 15 amino acids. Germline CDR1 is SNHLY and CDR2 is FYNNEI. The V and J ends lost 8 bases and 5 bases respectively, with 18 bases between them. Here the CDR3 reads CASSPGQKDNEKLFF. DNA of the CDR3: TGTGCCAGCTCTCCTGGACAGAAAGACAATGAAAAACTGTTTTTT.

The chain has TRBV7-2 and TRBJ2-5; D possibly corresponds to TRBD2 (6 bases). Germline CDR1 reads SGHTA; CDR2 reads FQGNSA. Trimming removed 4 bases at V and 4 bases at J, with 7 bases between. This CDR3 is built from 12 residues. CDR3 coding DNA: TGTGCCAGCAGCTCTAGCGCAGAGACCCAGTACTTC. Translating it yields CASSSSAETQYF. Variable domain in full (rest from reference TRBV7-2 and TRBJ2-5): GAGVSQSPSNKVTEKGKDVELRCDPISGHTALYWYRQSLGQGLEFLIYFQGNSAPDKSGLPSDRFSAERTGGSVSTLTIQRTQQEDSAVYLCASSSSAETQYFGPGTRLLVL.

The chain employs TRBV5-4 and TRBJ2-7; no clear D. V dropped 4 bases and J dropped 3 bases, with 11 bases sitting between them. Germline CDR1 is SGHNT and CDR2 is YYREEE (reference sequence). The length of the CDR3 is 13 residues. Written as DNA, the CDR3 is TGTGCCAGCAGCCCGGAGCCCCACTACGAGCAGTACTTC. This gives the protein CASSPEPHYEQYF.

The chain employs TRBV18 and TRBJ1-6; tentatively, D is TRBD1 (5 bases). The CDR3 covers 16 residues. V lost 3 bases, J lost 8 bases, and 17 bases lay in between. Germline CDR1 is KGHSH and CDR2 is LQKENI. The CDR3 DNA reads TGTGCCAGCTCACCCTTAGGGTCAGGGTGGGATTCACCCCTCCACTTT. Its translation is CASSPLGSGWDSPLHF.

The chain uses TRBV15 and TRBJ2-1; the D gene is possibly TRBD2 (5 bases). The CDR3 runs to 19 residues. Germline CDR1 and CDR2: LNHNV and YYDKDF (reference sequence). V was clipped by 0 bases and J by 0 bases, with 18 bases between them. In nucleotides, the CDR3 is TGTGCCACCAGCAGAGATCTAGGACTCGTACAGAGCTCCTACAATGAGCAGTTCTTC. This gives the protein CATSRDLGLVQSSYNEQFF.

The chain is built from TRBV3-1 (or the pseudogene TRBV3-2) and TRBJ1-2; 7 bases map to TRBD1. CDR1 is LGHDT, CDR2 YNNKEL, per germline (reference sequence). J was trimmed by 4 bases and V by 2 bases; bases with no gene match: 7. The CDR3 is 15 amino acids. The CDR3 is CASSQQDRRTYGYTF. The CDR3 nucleotides are TGTGCCAGCAGCCAACAGGACAGGAGGACCTATGGCTACACCTTC.